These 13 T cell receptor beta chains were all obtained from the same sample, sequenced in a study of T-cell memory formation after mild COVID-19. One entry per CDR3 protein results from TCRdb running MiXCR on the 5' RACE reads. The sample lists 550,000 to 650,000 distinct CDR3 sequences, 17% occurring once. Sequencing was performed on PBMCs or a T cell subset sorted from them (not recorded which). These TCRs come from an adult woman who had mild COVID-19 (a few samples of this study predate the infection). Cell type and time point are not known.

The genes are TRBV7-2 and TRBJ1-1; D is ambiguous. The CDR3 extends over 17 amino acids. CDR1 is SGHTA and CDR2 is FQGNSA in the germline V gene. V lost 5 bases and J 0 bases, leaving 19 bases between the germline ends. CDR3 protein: CASSRTYSKGVNTEAFF. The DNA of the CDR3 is TGTGCCAGCAGCCGAACATATTCGAAGGGAGTGAACACTGAAGCTTTCTTT.

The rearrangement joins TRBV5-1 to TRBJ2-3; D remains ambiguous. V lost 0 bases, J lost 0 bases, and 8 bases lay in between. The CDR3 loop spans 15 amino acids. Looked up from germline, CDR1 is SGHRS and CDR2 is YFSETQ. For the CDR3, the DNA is TGCGCCAGCAGCTTGGGCTATACTAGCACAGATACGCAGTATTTT. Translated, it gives CASSLGYTSTDTQYF.

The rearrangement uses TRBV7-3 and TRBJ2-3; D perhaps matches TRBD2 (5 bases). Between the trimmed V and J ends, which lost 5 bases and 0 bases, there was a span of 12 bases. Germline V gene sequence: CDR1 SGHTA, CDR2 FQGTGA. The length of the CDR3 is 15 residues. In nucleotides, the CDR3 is TGTGCCAGCAGCCGAGCGGCACTTAGCACAGATACGCAGTATTTT. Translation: CASSRAALSTDTQYF.

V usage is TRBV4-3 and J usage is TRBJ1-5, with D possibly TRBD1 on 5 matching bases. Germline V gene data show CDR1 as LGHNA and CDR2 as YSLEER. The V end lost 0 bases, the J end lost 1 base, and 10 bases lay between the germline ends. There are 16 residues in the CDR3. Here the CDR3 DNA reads TGCGCCAGCAGCCAAGATTGGGCAGGGAGCAATCAGCCCCAGCATTTT. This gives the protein CASSQDWAGSNQPQHF.

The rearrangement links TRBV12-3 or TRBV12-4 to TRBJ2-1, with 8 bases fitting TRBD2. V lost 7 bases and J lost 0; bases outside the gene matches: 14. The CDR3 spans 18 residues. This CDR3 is CASTYRPGLGPSYNEQFF. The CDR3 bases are TGTGCCAGCACGTACAGGCCGGGACTAGGACCCTCCTACAATGAGCAGTTCTTC.

Written as DNA, the CDR3 is TGTGCCAGCAGCGTAGCTGGCGGGGGCCCCTACGAGCAGTACTTC. Encoded protein: CASSVAGGGPYEQYF. The rearrangement uses TRBV9 and TRBJ2-7; tentatively, D is TRBD2 (7 bases). This CDR3 region has 15 residues. CDR1 is SGDLS, CDR2 YYNGEE, per germline. V lost 0 bases and J 2 bases, leaving 12 bases between the germline ends. The variable domain in full, completed from reference TRBV9 and TRBJ2-7, reads DSGVTQTPKHLITATGQRVTLRCSPRSGDLSVYWYQQSLDQGLQFLIQYYNGEERAKGNILERFSAQQFPDLHSELNLSSLELGDSALYFCASSVAGGGPYEQYFGPGTRLTVT.

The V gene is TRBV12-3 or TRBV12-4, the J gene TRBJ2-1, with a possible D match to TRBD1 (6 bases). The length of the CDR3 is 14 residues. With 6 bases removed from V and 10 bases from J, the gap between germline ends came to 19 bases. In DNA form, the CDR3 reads TGTGCCAGCAGCGGACAGCGCAAGGTCCGGGAGCAGTTCTTC. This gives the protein CASSGQRKVREQFF.

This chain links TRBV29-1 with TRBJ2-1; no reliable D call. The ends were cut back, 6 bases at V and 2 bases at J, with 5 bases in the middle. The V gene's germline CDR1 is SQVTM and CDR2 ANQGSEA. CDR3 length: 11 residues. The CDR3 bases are TGCAGCGTAGGGACCTACAATGAGCAGTTCTTC. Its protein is CSVGTYNEQFF.

The CDR3 sequence: CSVLLGAENEQFF. The CDR3 DNA follows: TGCAGCGTTCTATTGGGGGCTGAAAATGAGCAGTTCTTC. The rearrangement uses TRBV29-1 and TRBJ2-1, with a possible D match to TRBD1 (6 bases). Looked up from germline, CDR1 is SQVTM and CDR2 is ANQGSEA. The CDR3 consists of 13 residues. V lost 5 bases to trimming and J lost 7 bases, with 15 bases between them.

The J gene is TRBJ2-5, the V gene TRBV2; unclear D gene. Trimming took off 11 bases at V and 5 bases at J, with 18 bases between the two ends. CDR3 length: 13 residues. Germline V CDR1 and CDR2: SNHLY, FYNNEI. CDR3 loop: CASRTGLAETQYF. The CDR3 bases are TGTGCCTCCCGTACGGGTTTAGCCGAGACCCAGTACTTC.

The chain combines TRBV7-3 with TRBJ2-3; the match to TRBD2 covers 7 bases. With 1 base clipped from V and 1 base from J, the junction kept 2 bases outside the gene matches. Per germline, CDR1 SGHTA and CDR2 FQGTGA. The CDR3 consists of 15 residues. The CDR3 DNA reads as TGTGCCAGCAGCTTAATGCTAGCGGGCACAGATACGCAGTATTTT. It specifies CASSLMLAGTDTQYF.

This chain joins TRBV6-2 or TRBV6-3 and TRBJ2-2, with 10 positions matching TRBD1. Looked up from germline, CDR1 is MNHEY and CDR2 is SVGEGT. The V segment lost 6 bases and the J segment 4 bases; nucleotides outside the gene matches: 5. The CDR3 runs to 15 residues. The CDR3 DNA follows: TGTGCCAGCAGGCGGACAGGGGGAGGCACCGGGGAGCTGTTTTTT. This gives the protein CASRRTGGGTGELFF.

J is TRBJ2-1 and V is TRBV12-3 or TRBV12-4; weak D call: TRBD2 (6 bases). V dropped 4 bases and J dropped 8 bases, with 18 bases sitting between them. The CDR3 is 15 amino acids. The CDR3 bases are TGTGCCAGCAGTTCGTCCCGGGAGAGATTTTATGAGCAGTTCTTC. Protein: CASSSSRERFYEQFF.